Below, 20 T cell receptor beta chains from the same sample are listed, as sequenced in a study of cytomegalovirus exposure and HLA in healthy donors. PCR involved 60 Vbeta and 13 Jbeta primers. Clones were read by immunoSEQ multiplex PCR, and TCRdb kept only the in-frame ones, dropping some. The table lists under 70,000 clones, 80% to 90% of them singletons. The material sequenced was PBMCs. These receptors were collected from a woman under 40 in good health and CMV-seronegative.

The chain carries TRBV4-1 and TRBJ1-3; 9 positions agree with TRBD1. V shed 2 bases, J shed 5 bases, and the junction held 4 bases outside the gene matches. CDR3 length: 15 residues. Looked up from germline, CDR1 is MGHRA and CDR2 is YSYEKL. For the CDR3, the DNA is TGCGCCAGCAGCCAACCGGGACAGGGTAGAAACACCATATATTTT. This translates into CASSQPGQGRNTIYF.

This chain links TRBV27 with TRBJ1-2; 8 bases line up with TRBD1. Germline values: CDR1 MNHEY, CDR2 SMNVEV (reference sequence). J lost 5 bases, V lost 3 bases, and 2 bases had no gene match. This CDR3 has 13 amino acids. CDR3 sequence: CASSFRGLYGYTF. Here the CDR3 DNA reads TGTGCCAGCAGTTTCAGGGGGCTTTATGGCTACACCTTC.

This sequence joins TRBV7-2 and TRBJ2-3, with 8 bases fitting TRBD1. Germline CDR1 SGHTA, CDR2 FQGNSA. J was trimmed by 5 bases and V by 5 bases; bases with no gene match: 9. This CDR3 contains 15 residues. The CDR3 coding sequence is TGTGCCAGCAGCCCAAACAGGGGGTTCAGAGATACGCAGTATTTT. Translated: CASSPNRGFRDTQYF.

This clone occurred once. The chain recombines TRBV29-1 with TRBJ1-4; weak D call: TRBD1 (5 bases). The CDR3 length is 13 residues. Germline lookup yields CDR1 SQVTM and CDR2 ANQGSEA. V was pared by 2 bases and J by 7 bases, with 11 bases between. The CDR3 here is CSVEYAQGEKLFF. In DNA, the CDR3 is TGCAGCGTTGAATATGCCCAGGGTGAAAAACTGTTTTTT. Looking up the rest from reference TRBV29-1 and TRBJ1-4 gives the full variable domain: SAVISQKPSRDICQRGTSLTIQCQVDSQVTMMFWYRQQPGQSLTLIATANQGSEATYESGFVIDKFPISRPNLTFSTLTVSNMSPEDSSIYLCSVEYAQGEKLFFGSGTQLSVL.

J is TRBJ2-3 and V is TRBV6-1, with 10 bases that match TRBD2. The J segment lost 1 base and the V segment lost 3 bases, leaving 4 bases of the junction unmatched. This CDR3 has 16 residues. The germline CDR1 and CDR2 sequences are MNHNS and SASEGT. CDR3 sequence reads: CASSDWLAGGTDTQYF. In nucleotides, the CDR3 is TGTGCCAGCAGTGATTGGCTAGCGGGAGGCACAGATACGCAGTATTTT.

The chain combines TRBV29-1 with TRBJ2-7; 7 bases are a match to TRBD1. The CDR3 totals 12 residues. V lost 4 bases and J lost 2; bases outside the gene matches: 2. Germline CDR1 reads SQVTM; CDR2 reads ANQGSEA. CDR3 protein: CSVGQGAYEQYF. The CDR3 DNA follows: TGCAGCGTTGGTCAGGGGGCCTACGAGCAGTACTTC.

The rearrangement links TRBV4-3 to TRBJ2-6; 11 nucleotides agree with TRBD2. This CDR3 is built from 18 residues. The germline CDR1 and CDR2 sequences are LGHNA and YSLEER. Trimming at V came to 3 bases and at J to 0 bases, leaving 4 bases not matched to a gene. CDR3: CASSHNSGRASGANVLTF. The CDR3 DNA sequence: TGCGCCAGCAGCCATAATAGCGGGAGGGCCTCTGGGGCCAACGTCCTGACTTTC.

The genes are TRBV9 and TRBJ2-7; the D gene is possibly TRBD2 (6 bases). The V gene's germline CDR1 is SGDLS and CDR2 YYNGEE. The ends were cut back, 0 bases at V and 0 bases at J, with 10 bases in the middle. CDR3 size: 15 residues. The CDR3 protein is CASSVGLASSYEQYF. The CDR3, as DNA: TGTGCCAGCAGCGTAGGCCTAGCGAGCTCCTACGAGCAGTACTTC.

V and J are TRBV7-6 and TRBJ1-6; a possible D gene is TRBD1 (5 bases). The CDR3 totals 16 residues. Trimming took off 6 bases at V and 2 bases at J, with 14 bases between the two ends. Germline V gene sequence: CDR1 SGHVS, CDR2 FNYEAQ. The CDR3 DNA reads TGTGCCAGCAGTCCACGGCCCAGGGCCTATAATTCACCCCTCCACTTT. This translates into CASSPRPRAYNSPLHF.

This clone was detected once. The J gene is TRBJ1-5, the V gene TRBV27, with TRBD1 identical over 9 bases. This CDR3 spans 16 amino acids. After removal of 6 bases from V and 1 base from J, the junction contained 7 bases not matched to a gene. Germline CDR1 and CDR2: MNHEY and SMNVEV (reference sequence). CDR3 in DNA: TGTGCCAGCAGCTATGGGACAGGGAACAGCAATCAGCCCCAGCATTTT. This codes for CASSYGTGNSNQPQHF.

This clone turned up a few times. The rearrangement uses TRBV6-5 and TRBJ2-7; D is perhaps TRBD1 (6 bases). Germline CDR1 and CDR2: MNHEY and SVGAGI. Deletions cut 5 bases from V and 7 bases from J, with 12 bases between. The CDR3 totals 12 residues. The CDR3 region has the DNA TGTGCCAGCAGTGTCCGAAGGGGGGAGCAGTACTTC. Encoded protein: CASSVRRGEQYF.

This chain's CDR3 is CASSRTSGRRLNEQFF. For the CDR3, the DNA is TGTGCCAGCAGTCGGACTAGCGGGAGGAGATTGAATGAGCAGTTCTTC. The rearrangement uses TRBV28 and TRBJ2-1, with TRBD2 matching over 14 bases. V lost 5 bases to trimming and J lost 7 bases; unmatched junction nucleotides: 7. The CDR3 runs 16 residues. Germline loops: CDR1 MDHEN, CDR2 SYDVKM.

The chain has TRBV6-5 and TRBJ1-2; no firm D call. Germline values: CDR1 MNHEY, CDR2 SVGAGI. The V gene lost 0 bases and the J gene lost 3 bases, with 5 bases spanning the gap. The CDR3 totals 13 residues. The CDR3 coding sequence is TGTGCCAGCAGTTACTCTGGGCACTATGGCTACACCTTC. It codes for CASSYSGHYGYTF.

J is TRBJ2-1 and V is TRBV28; 10 nucleotides line up with TRBD2. J was trimmed by 9 bases and V by 1 base; bases with no gene match: 3. CDR1 MDHEN and CDR2 SYDVKM come from the germline V gene. The CDR3 runs 14 residues. CDR3 DNA: TGTGCCAGCAGTTTATATGGACTAGCGGCTGAGCAGTTCTTC. Amino acid sequence: CASSLYGLAAEQFF. Using reference TRBV28 and TRBJ2-1 for the parts outside the CDR3, the full variable domain is DVKVTQSSRYLVKRTGEKVFLECVQDMDHENMFWYRQDPGLGLRLIYFSYDVKMKEKGDIPEGYSVSREKKERFSLILESASTNQTSMYLCASSLYGLAAEQFFGPGTRLTVL.

The chain is built from TRBV5-1 and TRBJ1-2; 7 nucleotides match TRBD1. Germline loops: CDR1 SGHRS, CDR2 YFSETQ. J gave up 4 bases and V 0 bases, and 6 bases lay outside the gene matches. The CDR3 contains 15 residues. CDR3: CASSLEPGGLYGYTF. Written as DNA, the CDR3 is TGCGCCAGCAGCTTGGAACCAGGGGGTCTCTATGGCTACACCTTC.

J is TRBJ2-1 and V is TRBV7-3; D is unclear. The ends were cut back, 1 base at V and 4 bases at J, with 11 bases in the middle. The CDR3 consists of 15 residues. Germline lookup yields CDR1 SGHTA and CDR2 FQGTGA. The chain's CDR3 is CASSLSPSTYNEQFF. The CDR3 region has the DNA TGTGCCAGCAGCTTAAGCCCGAGTACTTACAATGAGCAGTTCTTC.

This rearrangement joins TRBV14 to TRBJ2-3; 8 bases align to TRBD2. With V trimmed by 2 bases and J by 2 bases, 9 bases remained unmatched. From germline, CDR1 is SGHDN and CDR2 FVKESK. The CDR3 loop spans 17 amino acids. CDR3 sequence: CASSQRELAEDTDTQYF. As DNA, the CDR3 is TGTGCCAGCAGCCAACGTGAACTAGCGGAAGACACAGATACGCAGTATTTT. The full variable domain, with the rest looked up from reference TRBV14 and TRBJ2-3, is EAGVTQFPSHSVIEKGQTVTLRCDPISGHDNLYWYRRVMGKEIKFLLHFVKESKQDESGMPNNRFLAERTGGTYSTLKVQPAELEDSGVYFCASSQRELAEDTDTQYFGPGTRLTVL.

This chain connects TRBV30 to TRBJ2-1, with TRBD2 matching over 8 bases. Germline loops: CDR1 GTSNPN, CDR2 SVGIG (reference sequence). The CDR3 is made up of 14 amino acids. Trimming cost V 6 bases and J 4 bases; bases outside gene matches: 8. The CDR3 protein is CACRRGLAYNEQFF. CDR3 DNA sequence: TGTGCCTGCCGTCGCGGACTAGCTTACAATGAGCAGTTCTTC.

V and J are TRBV13 and TRBJ2-3, with 10 bases aligning to TRBD2. Germline trimming cut 5 bases from V and 2 bases from J; bases unmatched to any gene: 7. CDR3 size: 16 residues. Per the germline V gene, CDR1 is PRHDT and CDR2 is FYEKMQ (reference sequence). In DNA, the CDR3 is TGTGCCAGCAGCGCTCCGGGACTAGCGTACACAGATACGCAGTATTTT. It specifies CASSAPGLAYTDTQYF.

The genes are TRBV25-1 and TRBJ1-5; D unresolved. Germline V gives CDR1 MGHDK, CDR2 SYGVNS. This CDR3 comprises 14 residues. V was shortened by 1 base and J by 4 bases, with 8 bases between the two germline ends. The CDR3 bases are TGTGCCAGCAGTGAATCCAGCGGGAATCAGCCCCAGCATTTT. Protein sequence: CASSESSGNQPQHF. The full variable domain, completed using reference TRBV25-1 and TRBJ1-5, is EADIYQTPRYLVIGTGKKITLECSQTMGHDKMYWYQQDPGMELHLIHYSYGVNSTEKGDLSSESTVSRIRTEHFPLTLESARPSHTSQYLCASSESSGNQPQHFGDGTRLSIL.